These 32 T cell receptor beta chains share one sample of origin, sequenced in a study of PD-1 blockade in mismatch repair-deficient tumors. The repertoire was sequenced with immunoSEQ multiplex PCR; TCRdb's copy has only in-frame clones and lacks some. The sample shows tens of thousands of clones, approximately 78% of them seen only once. Sequences were derived from peripheral blood, sampled 2 weeks after starting pembrolizumab. These TCRs come from an adult with mismatch repair-deficient cancer.

J is TRBJ2-7 and V is TRBV5-1; 12 bases agree with TRBD2. There are 15 residues in the CDR3. The V gene end was trimmed by 5 bases and the J gene end by 5 bases; junction bases not matched to a gene: 8. The germline CDR1 and CDR2 sequences are SGHRS and YFSETQ. CDR3 in amino acids: CASRAELAGGDEQYF. CDR3 nucleotides: TGCGCCAGCAGGGCGGAACTAGCGGGAGGCGACGAGCAGTACTTC.

The chain is built from TRBV5-5 and TRBJ2-2; D is ambiguous. Germline CDR1 is SGHKS and CDR2 is YYEKEE (reference sequence). Trimming left V 4 bases short and J 0 bases short, with 1 base between. The CDR3 covers 12 residues. The CDR3 DNA follows: TGTGCCAGCAGCCCGAACACCGGGGAGCTGTTTTTT. Protein: CASSPNTGELFF.

This clone was recorded only once. The chain combines TRBV7-3 with TRBJ2-1, with 9 bases identical to TRBD2. The CDR3 has 15 amino acids. From germline, CDR1 is SGHTA and CDR2 FQGTGA. After removal of 4 bases from V and 5 bases from J, the junction contained 6 bases not matched to a gene. DNA for the CDR3: TGTGCCAGCAGCTCCGCGGGAGGGTGGCACAATGAGCAGTTCTTC. Protein sequence: CASSSAGGWHNEQFF. Using reference TRBV7-3 and TRBJ2-1 for the parts outside the CDR3, the full variable domain is GAGVSQTPSNKVTEKGKYVELRCDPISGHTALYWYRQSLGQGPEFLIYFQGTGAADDSGLPNDRFFAVRPEGSVSTLKIQRTERGDSAVYLCASSSAGGWHNEQFFGPGTRLTVL.

The chain recombines TRBV6-5 with TRBJ2-6; no firm D call. The CDR3 contains 13 residues. V lost 6 bases, J lost 2 bases, and 5 bases lay in between. Germline V gives CDR1 MNHEY, CDR2 SVGAGI. The chain's CDR3 is CASRLPGANVLTF. The CDR3 DNA is TGTGCCAGCAGGCTTCCTGGGGCCAACGTCCTGACTTTC.

The rearrangement links TRBV6-5 to TRBJ2-7; 8 bases are shared with TRBD1. V was pared by 6 bases and J by 3 bases, with 7 bases of the junction left unmatched. Germline assignment: CDR1 MNHEY and CDR2 SVGAGI. The CDR3 has 14 residues. CDR3 nucleotide sequence: TGTGCCAGCAGCCAAGTCGACAGGGGCTACGAGCAGTACTTC. It yields the protein CASSQVDRGYEQYF.

In this sample, this clone turned up a few times. The junction departs from germline at one end; a sequencing error may be responsible. The chain employs TRBV5-1 and TRBJ2-7; D is tentatively TRBD1 or TRBD2 (5 bases each). The CDR3 sequence is 15 residues long. In germline, CDR1 is SGHRS, CDR2 YFSETQ. The CDR3 loop is CASSLAGTANDEQYF. For the CDR3, the DNA is TGTGCCAGCAGCTTGGCCGGGACCGCAAATGACGAGCAGTACTTC.

The chain carries TRBV15 and TRBJ2-3, with D unresolved. Deletions cut 4 bases from V and 4 bases from J, with 9 bases between. The CDR3 sequence is 13 residues long. The V gene's germline CDR1 is LNHNV and CDR2 YYDKDF (reference sequence). This CDR3 is CATSKGIADTQYF. For the CDR3, the DNA is TGTGCCACCAGCAAGGGTATCGCAGATACGCAGTATTTT.

This chain connects TRBV19 to TRBJ2-5; 7 positions agree with TRBD1. The CDR3 has 16 residues. CDR1 is LNHDA and CDR2 is SQIVND in the germline V gene (reference sequence). After removal of 0 bases from V and 2 bases from J, the junction contained 6 bases not matched to a gene. In DNA, the CDR3 is TGTGCCAGTAGTATAGATCTTGCAGGGGGTCAAGAGACCCAGTACTTC. Its translation is CASSIDLAGGQETQYF.

Only a few counts were recorded for this clone. The gene calls are TRBV7-3 and TRBJ1-5, with a possible D match to TRBD1 (5 bases). This CDR3 contains 13 residues. CDR1 SGHTA and CDR2 FQGTGA come from the germline V gene. Trimming shortened V by 5 bases and J by 4 bases, and 9 bases separated the two germline ends. The CDR3 region has the DNA TGTGCCAGCAGCCCGGGACGGAATCAGCCCCAGCATTTT. Amino acids: CASSPGRNQPQHF.

This chain links TRBV5-4 with TRBJ2-7; TRBD2 aligns across 13 bases. Germline CDR1 SGHNT, CDR2 YYREEE (reference sequence). The CDR3 totals 15 residues. V lost 4 bases to trimming and J lost 5 bases; unmatched junction nucleotides: 6. The CDR3 DNA sequence: TGTGCCAGCAGCCGGACTAGCGGGAGAAGGAACGAGCAGTACTTC. This translates into CASSRTSGRRNEQYF.

The chain combines TRBV10-3 with TRBJ1-2; D perhaps matches TRBD1 (5 bases). The CDR3 consists of 13 residues. Germline V lookup: CDR1 ENHRY, CDR2 SYGVKD. V was clipped by 8 bases and J by 4 bases, with 14 bases between them. DNA of the CDR3: TGTGCCATCGAGAGGGACTACGGCTATGGCTACACCTTC. Amino acid sequence: CAIERDYGYGYTF.

This clone appeared a few times. The genes are TRBV12-5 and TRBJ2-3; D gene ambiguous. The CDR3 sequence is 11 residues long. Between the trimmed V and J ends, which lost 4 bases and 4 bases, there was a span of 3 bases. Germline CDR1 and CDR2: LGHNT and FRNRAP. This chain's CDR3 is CASGYADTQYF. The DNA for the CDR3 is TGTGCTAGTGGTTATGCAGATACGCAGTATTTT.

The chain is built from TRBV6-6 and TRBJ2-1, with 7 positions matching TRBD2. This CDR3 comprises 15 residues. The junction had 4 bases not matched to a gene; V was cut back by 2 bases and J by 3 bases. Germline V gene data show CDR1 as MNHNY and CDR2 as SVGAGI (reference sequence). Here the CDR3 DNA reads TGTGCCAGCAGTTACGGGACTACCCTCTACAATGAGCAGTTCTTC. Amino acid sequence: CASSYGTTLYNEQFF.

J is TRBJ1-1 and V is TRBV11-3; no definite D call. From germline, CDR1 is SGHNT and CDR2 YENEEA. V lost 4 bases, J lost 0 bases, and 3 bases lay in between. The CDR3 runs 12 residues. The CDR3 sequence is CASSSMNTEAFF. CDR3 coding DNA: TGTGCCAGCAGCTCGATGAACACTGAAGCTTTCTTT.

This clone was counted once. J is TRBJ2-7 and V is TRBV5-4, with TRBD2 identical over 8 bases. The germline CDR1 and CDR2 sequences are SGHNT and YYREEE (reference sequence). This CDR3 spans 15 amino acids. V shed 4 bases and J 2 bases; nucleotides not matched to a gene: 8. CDR3 nucleotides: TGTGCCAGCAGCCAAAAAGCGGGAGCCCCCTACGAGCAGTACTTC. Amino acid sequence: CASSQKAGAPYEQYF.

This chain connects TRBV5-1 to TRBJ2-1; weak D call: TRBD1 (5 bases). This CDR3 spans 12 amino acids. V was trimmed by 2 bases and J by 16 bases, leaving 16 bases between them. Germline CDR1 is SGHRS and CDR2 is YFSETQ. CDR3 sequence: CASSFNEGATFF. The CDR3 region has the DNA TGCGCCAGCAGCTTCAACGAAGGGGCTACCTTCTTC.

V usage is TRBV5-1 and J usage is TRBJ1-1; tentatively, D is TRBD1 (5 bases). The CDR3 sequence is 14 residues long. V was cut by 3 bases and J by 2 bases, with 11 bases left in between. Germline CDR1 is SGHRS and CDR2 is YFSETQ. The CDR3 spells CASSWDGGNTEAFF. In nucleotides, the CDR3 is TGCGCCAGCAGCTGGGACGGGGGAAACACTGAAGCTTTCTTT.

This chain connects TRBV6-5 to TRBJ1-4; 10 positions match TRBD1. This CDR3 contains 13 residues. V was clipped by 6 bases and J by 7 bases; unmatched bases: 2. The germline V gene encodes CDR1 MNHEY and CDR2 SVGAGI. The CDR3 loop is CASRTGGLEKLFF. The CDR3 nucleotides read TGTGCCAGCAGGACAGGGGGCCTTGAAAAACTGTTTTTT.

V gene TRBV27 combines with J gene TRBJ2-4, with 9 nucleotides matching TRBD2. Germline CDR1 reads MNHEY; CDR2 reads SMNVEV (reference sequence). The V and J ends lost 11 bases and 9 bases, in that order; junction bases with no gene match: 8. The CDR3 has 12 amino acids. The CDR3 region has the DNA TGTGCCCTGAGTAGCGGGAGAGGCATTCAGTACTTC. Amino acids: CALSSGRGIQYF.

This chain joins TRBV30 and TRBJ2-1; TRBD1 might be the D (5 bases). This CDR3 is built from 12 residues. V dropped 4 bases and J dropped 8 bases, with 12 bases sitting between them. Per germline, CDR1 GTSNPN and CDR2 SVGIG (reference sequence). CDR3 DNA sequence: TGTGCCTGGACCCAAGGCAGGGATGAGCAGTTCTTC. It yields the protein CAWTQGRDEQFF.

This rearrangement joins TRBV25-1 to TRBJ1-4, with 11 bases that match TRBD1. The CDR3 extends over 17 amino acids. Germline V gene sequence: CDR1 MGHDK, CDR2 SYGVNS. V was pared by 3 bases and J by 1 base, with 4 bases of the junction left unmatched. CDR3 in amino acids: CASSERGQGVTNEKLFF. The CDR3 DNA reads as TGTGCCAGCAGTGAGAGGGGACAGGGGGTAACTAATGAAAAACTGTTTTTT.

The chain has TRBV30 and TRBJ2-5, with TRBD2 matching over 16 bases. With 2 bases clipped from V and 4 bases from J, the junction kept 7 bases outside the gene matches. The CDR3 has 17 amino acids. CDR1 is GTSNPN and CDR2 is SVGIG in the germline V gene (reference sequence). The CDR3 reads CAWSKGLAGGKGETQYF. The CDR3 DNA reads TGTGCCTGGAGTAAGGGACTAGCGGGAGGGAAGGGAGAGACCCAGTACTTC. The whole variable domain, filled in from reference TRBV30 and TRBJ2-5, reads SQTIHQWPATLVQPVGSPLSLECTVEGTSNPNLYWYRQAAGRGLQLLFYSVGIGQISSEVPQNLSASRPQDRQFILSSKKLLLSDSGFYLCAWSKGLAGGKGETQYFGPGTRLLVL.

The chain carries TRBV4-1 and TRBJ2-7, with 10 bases matching TRBD1. The CDR3 runs to 14 residues. Germline values: CDR1 MGHRA, CDR2 YSYEKL. Germline trimming cut 4 bases from V and 7 bases from J; bases unmatched to any gene: 7. The CDR3 sequence: CASSRTGGDPEQYF. The CDR3 nucleotides are TGCGCCAGCAGCCGGACAGGGGGTGACCCGGAGCAGTACTTC.

This clone was detected only a few times. The chain has TRBV27 and TRBJ2-7; D might be TRBD1 or TRBD2, each matching 5 bases. CDR3 length: 14 residues. CDR1 is MNHEY and CDR2 is SMNVEV in the germline V gene (reference sequence). The ends were cut back, 5 bases at V and 1 base at J, with 12 bases in the middle. The CDR3 loop reads CASSRRDASYEQYF. CDR3 bases: TGTGCCAGCAGTAGACGGGACGCTTCCTACGAGCAGTACTTC.

The table lists this clone with a few counts. The genes are TRBV12-5 and TRBJ2-7; D not resolved. Trimming took off 1 base at V and 6 bases at J, with 10 bases between the two ends. Germline CDR1 and CDR2: LGHNT and FRNRAP. There are 13 residues in the CDR3. CDR3 nucleotides: TGTGCTAGTGGTTTGGAGAACTGGGGCGAGCAGTACTTC. It yields the protein CASGLENWGEQYF. Complete variable domain (other parts from reference TRBV12-5 and TRBJ2-7): DARVTQTPRHKVTEMGQEVTMRCQPILGHNTVFWYRQTMMQGLELLAYFRNRAPLDDSGMPKDRFSAEMPDATLATLKIQPSEPRDSAVYFCASGLENWGEQYFGPGTRLTVT.

This chain uses TRBV27 with TRBJ2-1; a possible D gene is TRBD2 (6 bases). The CDR3 consists of 17 residues. Per germline, CDR1 MNHEY and CDR2 SMNVEV (reference sequence). Between the trimmed V and J ends, which lost 0 bases and 0 bases, there was a span of 12 bases. The CDR3 nucleotides read TGTGCCAGCAGTTTATCGGGTAGCGGTAACTCCTACAATGAGCAGTTCTTC. Amino acids: CASSLSGSGNSYNEQFF.

The sample holds a few counts of this clone. The CDR3: CASSRTIEVGEQYF. CDR3 coding DNA: TGCGCCAGCAGCCGAACAATCGAAGTGGGGGAGCAGTACTTC. The rearrangement links TRBV4-3 to TRBJ2-7; D uncertain. Trimming took 4 bases from V and 7 from J, leaving 17 bases between them. Germline V gene data show CDR1 as LGHNA and CDR2 as YSLEER. The CDR3 runs 14 residues.

The chain has TRBV9 and TRBJ1-1; weak D call: TRBD1 (5 bases). This CDR3 is built from 19 residues. V lost 6 bases to trimming and J lost 0 bases, with 27 bases between them. The germline V gene encodes CDR1 SGDLS and CDR2 YYNGEE. The CDR3 bases are TGTGCCAGCAACGAGGGGATAGGTTCCCTAGACCCTTTGAACACTGAAGCTTTCTTT. As protein: CASNEGIGSLDPLNTEAFF.

The chain is built from TRBV9 and TRBJ2-1; tentatively, D is TRBD1 or TRBD2 (5 bases each). Germline CDR1 and CDR2: SGDLS and YYNGEE. The CDR3 is made up of 15 amino acids. V shed 0 bases and J shed 4 bases, with 11 bases lying between them. The CDR3 region is CASSVDLGDYNEQFF. Written as DNA, the CDR3 is TGTGCCAGCAGCGTAGACTTGGGGGATTACAATGAGCAGTTCTTC.

This chain uses TRBV28 with TRBJ2-3, with 14 bases fitting TRBD2. With 4 bases clipped from V and 5 bases from J, the junction kept 8 bases outside the gene matches. There are 17 residues in the CDR3. The V gene's germline CDR1 is MDHEN and CDR2 SYDVKM. The CDR3 nucleotides are TGTGCCAGCAGTTACGAGACTAGCGGGAGGGCCAAAGATACGCAGTATTTT. This encodes CASSYETSGRAKDTQYF.

The V and J genes are TRBV4-2 and TRBJ2-2; D unclear. The V gene's germline CDR1 is LGHNA and CDR2 YNFKEQ. V was trimmed by 4 bases and J by 5 bases, leaving 8 bases between them. The CDR3 is 13 amino acids. The CDR3 spells CASSLFDTGELFF. As DNA, the CDR3 is TGTGCCAGCAGCCTGTTCGATACCGGGGAGCTGTTTTTT.

The CDR3 region has the DNA TGTGCCCCCAAGGGGGACAGGCTATTAAGCAATCAGCCCCAGCATTTT. Encoded protein: CAPKGDRLLSNQPQHF. The gene calls are TRBV10-3 and TRBJ1-5; 8 nucleotides match TRBD1. With V trimmed by 11 bases and J by 1 base, 13 bases remained unmatched. Germline V gene lookup returns CDR1 ENHRY and CDR2 SYGVKD. This CDR3 is 16 amino acids long.